These T cell receptor beta chains were read from a single sample in a study of human T cells and chemical hapten exposure. TCRdb re-analysed the RACE reads in MiXCR, keeping a single row per CDR3 protein. Here the sample spans about 90,000 distinct CDR3 sequences, roughly a tenth being singletons. The sequencing used whole blood, collected in connection with sensitization to the hapten diphenylcyclopropenone (DPC). The receptor set was obtained from a woman aged 25 to 39 with alopecia areata. Some clones in this sample may be carry-over from other donors' samples. CDR3s include the opening cysteine and the closing phenylalanine or tryptophan. D genes are given only for firm matches. Where a row states a size, it is once, few, many or the class of an expanded clone; other rows omit it.

d_call: -; v_call: TRBV24-1; clone_size: -; j_call: TRBJ2-5; cdr3_nt: TGTGCCACCAGTGGATCGGGACGGCGACAAGAGACCCAGTACTTC; cdr3_aa: CATSGSGRRQETQYF
d_call: TRBD1; v_call: TRBV4-1; clone_size: few; j_call: TRBJ2-4; cdr3_nt: TGCGCCAGCAGCCAAGAGGCTGGGGACAGCAAATTAGCCAAAAACATTCAGTACTTC; cdr3_aa: CASSQEAGDSKLAKNIQYF
d_call: -; v_call: TRBV12-3/TRBV12-4; clone_size: -; j_call: TRBJ2-5; cdr3_nt: TGTGCCAGCAGTTCTCGACACTTATCCCAAGAGACCCAGTACTTC; cdr3_aa: CASSSRHLSQETQYF
d_call: -; v_call: TRBV28; clone_size: -; j_call: TRBJ1-1; cdr3_nt: TGTGCCAGTACGGGTGGGGGGTTGAGCACTGAAGCTTTCTTT; cdr3_aa: CASTGGGLSTEAFF
d_call: TRBD2; v_call: TRBV9; clone_size: -; j_call: TRBJ2-1; cdr3_nt: TGTGCCAGCAGCGTAGGACTCGGGACTAGCTCATACAATGAGCAGTTCTTC; cdr3_aa: CASSVGLGTSSYNEQFF
d_call: -; v_call: TRBV2; clone_size: many; j_call: TRBJ1-1; cdr3_nt: TGTGCCAGCACTCAAAGGGGGGGCCTCGGTGAAGCTTTCTTT; cdr3_aa: CASTQRGGLGEAFF
d_call: -; v_call: TRBV7-6; clone_size: -; j_call: TRBJ2-3; cdr3_nt: TGTGCCAGCAGCTCTCCGGCCTCGGTCGCAGATACGCAGTATTTT; cdr3_aa: CASSSPASVADTQYF
d_call: -; v_call: TRBV9; clone_size: -; j_call: TRBJ2-1; cdr3_nt: TGTGCCAGCAGCGTAAGTCTGAACGTGCAGTTCTTC; cdr3_aa: CASSVSLNVQFF
d_call: -; v_call: TRBV29-1; clone_size: -; j_call: TRBJ1-4; cdr3_nt: TGCAGCGTGATAACAGGGCAAAAACTGTTTTTT; cdr3_aa: CSVITGQKLFF
d_call: -; v_call: TRBV11-2; clone_size: many; j_call: TRBJ1-1; cdr3_nt: TGTGCCAGCAGCTTCCGTCCCCCAGGGAGGGGAATGAACACTGAAGCTTTCTTT; cdr3_aa: CASSFRPPGRGMNTEAFF
d_call: -; v_call: TRBV21-1; clone_size: -; j_call: TRBJ2-7; cdr3_nt: TGTGCCAGCAGCAAACGAGGGAGGGGCTCCTACGAGCAGTACTTC; cdr3_aa: CASSKRGRGSYEQYF
d_call: TRBD2; v_call: TRBV18; clone_size: many; j_call: TRBJ2-1; cdr3_nt: TGTGCCAGCTCACCGGCAACCCGTGGAGCGGGAGTAAGTGAGCAGTTCTTC; cdr3_aa: CASSPATRGAGVSEQFF
d_call: -; v_call: TRBV27; clone_size: many; j_call: TRBJ2-3; cdr3_nt: TGTGCCAGCAGTTTCGTAAGTGGGGGTACGCAGTATTTT; cdr3_aa: CASSFVSGGTQYF
d_call: -; v_call: TRBV28; clone_size: many; j_call: TRBJ2-1; cdr3_nt: TGTGCCAGCATTGGGGGTCCTTTTATATTAAATGAGCAGTTCTTC; cdr3_aa: CASIGGPFILNEQFF
d_call: TRBD2; v_call: TRBV6-4; clone_size: -; j_call: TRBJ2-2; cdr3_nt: TGTGCCAGCAGTGAAGCCGGGACTATCCAAACCGGGGAGCTGTTTTTT; cdr3_aa: CASSEAGTIQTGELFF
d_call: TRBD1; v_call: TRBV6-2/TRBV6-3; clone_size: -; j_call: TRBJ1-5; cdr3_nt: TGTGCCAGCAGCCGGGACAGGGCCCCTCAGCCCCAGCATTTT; cdr3_aa: CASSRDRAPQPQHF
d_call: -; v_call: TRBV28; clone_size: many; j_call: TRBJ1-6; cdr3_nt: TGTGCCAGCACTTTAGCCCCCGCGACACCCCTCCACTTT; cdr3_aa: CASTLAPATPLHF
d_call: TRBD1; v_call: TRBV6-2/TRBV6-3; clone_size: many; j_call: TRBJ2-4; cdr3_nt: TGTGCCAGCAGTTACTCGAATGGACAGGGGAGGGCCAAAAACATTCAGTACTTC; cdr3_aa: CASSYSNGQGRAKNIQYF